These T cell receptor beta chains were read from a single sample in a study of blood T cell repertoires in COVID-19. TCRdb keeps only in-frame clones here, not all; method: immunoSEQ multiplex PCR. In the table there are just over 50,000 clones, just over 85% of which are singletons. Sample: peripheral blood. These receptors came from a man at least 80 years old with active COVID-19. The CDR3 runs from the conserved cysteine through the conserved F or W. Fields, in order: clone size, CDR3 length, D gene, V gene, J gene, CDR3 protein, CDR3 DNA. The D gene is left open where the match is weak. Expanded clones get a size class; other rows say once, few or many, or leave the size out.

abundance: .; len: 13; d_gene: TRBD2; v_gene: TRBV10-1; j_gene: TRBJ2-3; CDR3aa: CASPLAGEDTQYF; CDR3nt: TGCGCCAGCCCCCTAGCGGGAGAGGATACGCAGTATTTT
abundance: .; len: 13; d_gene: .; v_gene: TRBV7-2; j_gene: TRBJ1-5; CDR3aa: CASSPYRDQPQHF; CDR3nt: TGTGCCAGCAGCCCCTACAGGGACCAGCCCCAGCATTTT
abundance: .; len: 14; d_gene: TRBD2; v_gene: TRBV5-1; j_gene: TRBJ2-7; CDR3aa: CASSDSGTSGERNF; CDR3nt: TGCGCCAGCAGCGACTCCGGGACTAGCGGGGAAAGGAACTTC
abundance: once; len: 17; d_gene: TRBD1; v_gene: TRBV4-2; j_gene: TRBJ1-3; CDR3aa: CASSPPTGGLSGNTIYF; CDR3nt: TGTGCCAGCAGCCCACCGACAGGGGGTCTATCTGGAAACACCATATATTTT
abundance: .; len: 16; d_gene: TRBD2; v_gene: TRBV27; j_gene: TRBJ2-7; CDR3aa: CASSLGTSGLSYEQYF; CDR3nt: TGTGCCAGCAGTTTAGGGACTAGCGGTCTCTCCTACGAGCAGTACTTC
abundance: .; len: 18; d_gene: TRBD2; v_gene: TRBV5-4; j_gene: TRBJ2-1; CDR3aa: CASSLATSGSSSYNEQFF; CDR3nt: TGTGCCAGCAGCTTGGCCACTAGCGGGAGTTCCTCCTACAATGAGCAGTTCTTC
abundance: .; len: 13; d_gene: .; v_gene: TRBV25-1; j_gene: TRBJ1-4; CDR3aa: CASSGWADEKLFF; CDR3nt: TGTGCCAGCAGTGGGTGGGCCGATGAAAAACTGTTTTTT
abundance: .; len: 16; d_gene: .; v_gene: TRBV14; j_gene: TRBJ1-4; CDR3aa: CASSQPSGRAVEKLFF; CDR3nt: TGTGCCAGCAGCCAGCCCTCCGGGCGGGCTGTTGAAAAACTGTTTTTT
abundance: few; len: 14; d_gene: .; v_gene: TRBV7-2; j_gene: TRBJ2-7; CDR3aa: CASSLGPSDYEQYF; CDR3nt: TGTGCCAGCAGCTTAGGTCCTAGCGACTACGAGCAGTACTTC
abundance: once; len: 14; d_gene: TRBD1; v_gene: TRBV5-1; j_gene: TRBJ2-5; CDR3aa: CASSSQGAAETQYF; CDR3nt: TGCGCCAGCAGCTCTCAGGGGGCGGCGGAGACCCAGTACTTC
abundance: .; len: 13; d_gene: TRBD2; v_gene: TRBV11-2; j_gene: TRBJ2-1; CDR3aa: CASSLAAGGPQFF; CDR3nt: TGTGCCAGCAGCTTAGCAGCGGGAGGCCCCCAGTTCTTC
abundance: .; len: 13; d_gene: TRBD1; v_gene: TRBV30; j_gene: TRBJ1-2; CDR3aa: CASDRGLGYGYTF; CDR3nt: TGTGCCTCCGACAGGGGGCTTGGCTATGGCTACACCTTC
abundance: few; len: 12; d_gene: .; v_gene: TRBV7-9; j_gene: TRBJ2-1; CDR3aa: CASSSTVGEQFF; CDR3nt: TGTGCCAGCAGCTCGACAGTAGGTGAGCAGTTCTTC
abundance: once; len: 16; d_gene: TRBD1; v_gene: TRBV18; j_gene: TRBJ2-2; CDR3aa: CASSATGTGSAGELFF; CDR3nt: TGTGCCAGCTCAGCGACCGGGACAGGGTCAGCCGGGGAGCTGTTTTTT